One and the same sample provided the 21 T cell receptor beta chains below, sequenced in a study of blood T cell repertoires in COVID-19. Repertoires were generated with immunoSEQ multiplex PCR, while TCRdb's copy carries only in-frame clones and drops some. The repertoire holds about 160,000 clones, with roughly 88% as singletons. Material: peripheral blood. The source of these receptors is a man at least 80 years old with COVID-19, enrolled during active disease.

This clone was counted only a few times. CDR3 sequence: CASSLEAGGRGYTF. The CDR3, as DNA: TGCGCCAGCAGCTTGGAAGCAGGGGGCAGAGGCTACACCTTC. V gene TRBV5-1 combines with J gene TRBJ1-2, with 8 positions matching TRBD1. The J segment lost 8 bases and the V segment lost 0 bases, leaving 6 bases of the junction unmatched. The CDR3 totals 14 residues. The germline V gene encodes CDR1 SGHRS and CDR2 YFSETQ. Using reference TRBV5-1 and TRBJ1-2 for the parts outside the CDR3, the full variable domain is KAGVTQTPRYLIKTRGQQVTLSCSPISGHRSVSWYQQTPGQGLQFLFEYFSETQRNKGNFPGRFSGRQFSNSRSEMNVSTLELGDSALYLCASSLEAGGRGYTFGSGTRLTVV.

A single count supports this clone. The chain has TRBV19 and TRBJ1-6; D remains ambiguous. Germline V CDR1 and CDR2: LNHDA, SQIVND (reference sequence). CDR3 size: 14 residues. V was cut by 1 base and J by 10 bases, with 11 bases left in between. The CDR3 DNA follows: TGTGCCAGTAGTATAGGGAGCGGATGGTCACCCCTCCACTTT. Residues: CASSIGSGWSPLHF. Full variable domain (remainder filled in from reference TRBV19 and TRBJ1-6): DGGITQSPKYLFRKEGQNVTLSCEQNLNHDAMYWYRQDPGQGLRLIYYSQIVNDFQKGDIAEGYSVSREKKESFPLTVTSAQKNPTAFYLCASSIGSGWSPLHFGNGTRLTVT.

The V gene is TRBV5-1, the J gene TRBJ1-3, with 8 positions matching TRBD1. J lost 8 bases, V lost 3 bases, and 4 bases had no gene match. This CDR3 comprises 13 residues. Germline V lookup: CDR1 SGHRS, CDR2 YFSETQ. CDR3 protein: CASSSGQGDTIYF. The CDR3 region has the DNA TGCGCCAGCAGCTCAGGACAGGGCGACACCATATATTTT.

This clone has only a few counts. The CDR3 region is CASSPTGGGRIEQFF. CDR3 sequence (DNA): TGTGCCAGCAGCCCCACGGGCGGGGGAAGAATTGAGCAGTTCTTC. J is TRBJ2-1 and V is TRBV28; 7 positions agree with TRBD2. V lost 6 bases, J lost 9 bases, and 14 bases stayed unmatched. The CDR3 is made up of 15 amino acids. CDR1 and CDR2 (germline): MDHEN, SYDVKM.

This rearrangement joins TRBV27 to TRBJ2-1; TRBD2 matches 8 bases. This CDR3 has 15 amino acids. V lost 6 bases and J lost 7; bases outside the gene matches: 11. Per germline, CDR1 MNHEY and CDR2 SMNVEV (reference sequence). Written as DNA, the CDR3 is TGTGCCAGCAGCCCAAGGGGGACTAGGTGGAATGAGCAGTTCTTC. Protein sequence: CASSPRGTRWNEQFF.

V usage is TRBV5-1 and J usage is TRBJ1-1; 8 bases agree with TRBD1. The germline CDR1 and CDR2 sequences are SGHRS and YFSETQ. The ends lost 3 bases at V and 0 bases at J; junction bases unmatched: 1. The length of the CDR3 is 14 residues. The CDR3 here is CASSSDRVNTEAFF. CDR3 coding DNA: TGCGCCAGCAGCTCGGACAGGGTGAACACTGAAGCTTTCTTT.

V is TRBV5-1 and J is TRBJ2-5; 15 bases fit TRBD2. With 2 bases clipped from V and 0 bases from J, the junction kept 5 bases outside the gene matches. The CDR3 consists of 18 residues. From germline, CDR1 is SGHRS and CDR2 YFSETQ. The DNA of the CDR3 is TGCGCCAGCAGCTTAGGGACTAGCGGGGGGCCAAACCAAGAGACCCAGTACTTC. Translated, it gives CASSLGTSGGPNQETQYF. Using reference TRBV5-1 and TRBJ2-5 for the parts outside the CDR3, the full variable domain is KAGVTQTPRYLIKTRGQQVTLSCSPISGHRSVSWYQQTPGQGLQFLFEYFSETQRNKGNFPGRFSGRQFSNSRSEMNVSTLELGDSALYLCASSLGTSGGPNQETQYFGPGTRLLVL.

This clone was detected only once. This chain links TRBV9 with TRBJ1-3; D not resolved. This CDR3 has 15 residues. CDR1 SGDLS and CDR2 YYNGEE come from the germline V gene. The V and J ends lost 0 bases and 0 bases respectively, with 7 bases between them. CDR3 sequence (DNA): TGTGCCAGCAGCGTAGGAGACATCTCTGGAAACACCATATATTTT. This encodes CASSVGDISGNTIYF.

The chain links TRBV10-3 to TRBJ2-3, with D perhaps TRBD2 (5 bases). Germline-derived CDR1 and CDR2 are ENHRY and SYGVKD. V lost 0 bases to trimming and J lost 6 bases, with 7 bases between them. The CDR3 is 13 amino acids. The CDR3 sequence is CAISESSGDTQYF. The CDR3 DNA reads TGTGCCATCAGTGAGTCGTCGGGGGATACGCAGTATTTT.

The V and J genes are TRBV5-1 and TRBJ2-7; 9 bases agree with TRBD1. CDR1 is SGHRS, CDR2 YFSETQ, per germline. Germline trimming cut 0 bases from V and 2 bases from J; bases unmatched to any gene: 3. There are 15 residues in the CDR3. In nucleotides, the CDR3 is TGCGCCAGCAGCTTGGGACAGGGGGTCCCCTACGAGCAGTACTTC. Protein product: CASSLGQGVPYEQYF.

The V gene is TRBV9, the J gene TRBJ2-3, with TRBD2 identical over 9 bases. CDR3 length: 16 amino acids. V dropped 4 bases and J dropped 1; count of bases not matched to a gene: 7. Germline assignment: CDR1 SGDLS and CDR2 YYNGEE. The CDR3 DNA reads TGTGCCAGCAGCCCACCCGCTAGCGGGGGCACAGATACGCAGTATTTT. Residues: CASSPPASGGTDTQYF.

The chain is built from TRBV3-1 (or the pseudogene TRBV3-2) and TRBJ1-1, with D possibly matching TRBD1 (6 bases). Per the germline V gene, CDR1 is LGHDT and CDR2 is YNNKEL (reference sequence). The CDR3 has 14 amino acids. With 4 bases removed from V and 1 base from J, the gap between germline ends came to 10 bases. CDR3 sequence: CASSPYRENTEAFF. As DNA, the CDR3 is TGTGCCAGCAGCCCCTACAGGGAGAACACTGAAGCTTTCTTT.

The CDR3 bases are TGTGCCAGCAGTCCCCTCCGGTTACAGGCAACTAATGAAAAACTGTTTTTT. Amino acid sequence: CASSPLRLQATNEKLFF. The chain uses TRBV27 and TRBJ1-4; maybe TRBD1 (5 bases). V was trimmed by 5 bases and J by 0 bases, leaving 16 bases between them. Germline CDR1 is MNHEY and CDR2 is SMNVEV (reference sequence). This CDR3 is built from 17 residues.

This clone was observed a handful of times. This rearrangement joins TRBV6-4 to TRBJ1-6; D is unresolved. Trimming cost V 0 bases and J 9 bases, with 12 bases left between them. The CDR3 runs 15 residues. CDR1 is MRHNA and CDR2 is SNTAGT in the germline V gene. CDR3 bases: TGTGCCAGCAGTGACTCTACAGAGGGATCTTCACCCCTCCACTTT. This translates into CASSDSTEGSSPLHF.

V gene TRBV19 combines with J gene TRBJ2-5, with 11 positions matching TRBD1. The CDR3 loop spans 16 amino acids. Per the germline V gene, CDR1 is LNHDA and CDR2 is SQIVND (reference sequence). The V and J ends lost 4 bases and 4 bases, in that order; junction bases with no gene match: 8. Here the CDR3 reads CASSTRTGGRGETQYF. The CDR3 nucleotides are TGTGCCAGTAGTACCCGGACAGGGGGCAGGGGAGAGACCCAGTACTTC. The full variable domain, completed using reference TRBV19 and TRBJ2-5, is DGGITQSPKYLFRKEGQNVTLSCEQNLNHDAMYWYRQDPGQGLRLIYYSQIVNDFQKGDIAEGYSVSREKKESFPLTVTSAQKNPTAFYLCASSTRTGGRGETQYFGPGTRLLVL.

V gene TRBV4-1 combines with J gene TRBJ2-5; 10 bases agree with TRBD1. The CDR3 is made up of 15 amino acids. V trimming: 0 bases; J trimming: 5 bases; junction bases outside the gene matches: 3. Germline V CDR1 and CDR2: MGHRA, YSYEKL. The CDR3 spells CASSQDGQGVETQYF. As DNA, the CDR3 is TGCGCCAGCAGCCAAGATGGACAGGGGGTCGAGACCCAGTACTTC.

The J gene is TRBJ1-1, the V gene TRBV4-1; possible D gene TRBD1, 5 bases. Germline-derived CDR1 and CDR2 are MGHRA and YSYEKL. With 5 bases removed from V and 1 base from J, the gap between germline ends came to 14 bases. The CDR3 extends over 15 amino acids. The CDR3 sequence is CASSAGRAGNTEAFF. CDR3 coding DNA: TGCGCCAGCAGCGCGGGACGCGCGGGGAACACTGAAGCTTTCTTT.

The CDR3 nucleotides read TGTGCCAGCTCACCTACTTGGACAGGGGACGGCTACGAGCAGTACTTC. This codes for CASSPTWTGDGYEQYF. The rearrangement links TRBV18 to TRBJ2-7; 9 nucleotides align to TRBD1. The CDR3 contains 16 residues. From germline, CDR1 is KGHSH and CDR2 LQKENI. Trimming took 3 bases from V and 3 from J; bases not matched to a gene: 9.

This clone was picked up one time. The V gene is TRBV5-1, the J gene TRBJ1-2; 8 nucleotides align to TRBD1. V dropped 4 bases and J dropped 8; count of bases not matched to a gene: 13. Germline CDR1 and CDR2: SGHRS and YFSETQ. The CDR3 length is 15 residues. CDR3 loop: CASSPQQGASRGYTF. The CDR3 DNA sequence: TGCGCCAGCAGCCCCCAGCAGGGGGCTTCGCGGGGCTACACCTTC.

The V and J genes are TRBV19 and TRBJ1-2; maybe TRBD1 (5 bases). Germline CDR1 reads LNHDA; CDR2 reads SQIVND (reference sequence). This CDR3 comprises 15 residues. Between the trimmed V and J ends, which lost 6 bases and 5 bases, there was a span of 19 bases. Here the CDR3 DNA reads TGTGCCAGTAGCGGGATAGGGACCGCGGGGTATGGCTACACCTTC. This encodes CASSGIGTAGYGYTF.

The chain is built from TRBV28 and TRBJ1-5; TRBD1 aligns across 7 bases. V was clipped by 4 bases and J by 0 bases; unmatched bases: 9. Germline assignment: CDR1 MDHEN and CDR2 SYDVKM. The CDR3 consists of 17 residues. The CDR3 region has the DNA TGTGCCAGCAGTTCTGTAGGGACAGACAATAGCAATCAGCCCCAGCATTTT. As protein: CASSSVGTDNSNQPQHF. Supplemented by reference TRBV28 and TRBJ1-5, the full variable domain reads DVKVTQSSRYLVKRTGEKVFLECVQDMDHENMFWYRQDPGLGLRLIYFSYDVKMKEKGDIPEGYSVSREKKERFSLILESASTNQTSMYLCASSSVGTDNSNQPQHFGDGTRLSIL.